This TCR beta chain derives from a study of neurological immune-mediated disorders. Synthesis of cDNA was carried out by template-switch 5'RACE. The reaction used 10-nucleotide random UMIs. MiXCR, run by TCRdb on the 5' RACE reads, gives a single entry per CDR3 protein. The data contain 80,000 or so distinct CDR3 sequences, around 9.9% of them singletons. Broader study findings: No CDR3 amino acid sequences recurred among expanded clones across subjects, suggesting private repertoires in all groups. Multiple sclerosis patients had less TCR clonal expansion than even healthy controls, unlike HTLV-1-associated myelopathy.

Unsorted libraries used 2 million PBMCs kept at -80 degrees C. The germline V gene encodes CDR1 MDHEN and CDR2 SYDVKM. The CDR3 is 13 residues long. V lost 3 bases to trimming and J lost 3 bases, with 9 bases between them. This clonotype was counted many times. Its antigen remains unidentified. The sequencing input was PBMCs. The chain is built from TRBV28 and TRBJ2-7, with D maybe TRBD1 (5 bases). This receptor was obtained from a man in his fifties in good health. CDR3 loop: CASSLRQSYEQYF. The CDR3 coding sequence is TGTGCCAGCAGTTTGCGACAGAGCTACGAGCAGTACTTC.